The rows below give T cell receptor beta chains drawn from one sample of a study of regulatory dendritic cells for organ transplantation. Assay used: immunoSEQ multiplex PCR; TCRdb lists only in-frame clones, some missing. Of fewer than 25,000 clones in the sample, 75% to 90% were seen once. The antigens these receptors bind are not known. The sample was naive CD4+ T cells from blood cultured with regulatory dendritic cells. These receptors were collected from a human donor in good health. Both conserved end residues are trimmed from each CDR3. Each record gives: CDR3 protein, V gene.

CDR3 protein: AISDPVGEQY; V gene: TRBV9
CDR3 protein: ASSRLETGELF; V gene: TRBV19
CDR3 protein: AWSVLGGDGYT; V gene: TRBV30
CDR3 protein: ASSLATGDGNTIY; V gene: TRBV5-4
CDR3 protein: ASEWLSTDNPSHQPQH; V gene: TRBV27
CDR3 protein: AWETIGDTEAF; V gene: TRBV30
CDR3 protein: ASSPRGGQGLTYEQY; V gene: TRBV19
CDR3 protein: ASSSRRGDEQY; V gene: TRBV19
CDR3 protein: ASTPGQGRGYGYT; V gene: TRBV28
CDR3 protein: ASSPYTSGSNEQF; V gene: TRBV6-6
CDR3 protein: ASSLGFRGPEKLF; V gene: TRBV7-6
CDR3 protein: ASSQGQKSTDTQY; V gene: TRBV4-2
CDR3 protein: ASTENVGVGGYT; V gene: TRBV27
CDR3 protein: ASSIAGAPYNEQF; V gene: TRBV19
CDR3 protein: ASSLVSNYGYT; V gene: TRBV5-1
CDR3 protein: ATTLSGANTGELF; V gene: TRBV28
CDR3 protein: ASSIGVGELF; V gene: TRBV19
CDR3 protein: ASSSLGPTNEKLF; V gene: TRBV5-6
CDR3 protein: ASSPPGGLSGNTEAF; V gene: TRBV18
CDR3 protein: ASSLGQGAEKLF; V gene: TRBV5-6
CDR3 protein: ASSGGQGALYEQY; V gene: TRBV2
CDR3 protein: ASSYGADTYEQY; V gene: TRBV6-6
CDR3 protein: ATGLGGTPTEQF; V gene: TRBV10-3
CDR3 protein: ASSTGPQKGAF; V gene: TRBV19
CDR3 protein: ASSLRVGPGTYGYT; V gene: TRBV7-2
CDR3 protein: ASSFDRGAEKLF; V gene: TRBV27
CDR3 protein: ASSLVNQPQH; V gene: TRBV7-9